This T cell receptor beta chain was observed in a study of spatial heterogeneity in lung cancer. A unique molecular identifier was carried by every single TCR cDNA molecule. From the 5' RACE reads, TCRdb called clonotypes with MiXCR, one entry per CDR3 protein. The sample records some 2,000 distinct CDR3 sequences, 16% being singletons. V shed 7 bases and J 10 bases; nucleotides not matched to a gene: 16. This CDR3 contains 16 residues. Described time point: sample taken at primary tumor resection. Patients with untreated early-stage non-small cell lung cancer, numbering 55 to 75, were the donors. The input for sequencing was normal lung tissue next to the tumor, taken at surgery. The TCR sequence derives from a male donor with early-stage non-small cell lung cancer. V usage is TRBV12-3 or TRBV12-4 and J usage is TRBJ2-1, with TRBD2 matching 10 bases. The CDR3, as DNA: TGTGCCAGCACAGAGGAGCGGGGGGGCATGGTTCAGGAGCAGTTCTTC. Translation: CASTEERGGMVQEQFF.